This entry is about one T cell receptor (beta chain). The antigen is not known. These data belong to a study of beta chain features in type 1 diabetes. The entirety of the isolated RNA underwent reverse transcription, so expressed TCRB transcripts were sequenced. Clones were sequenced by immunoSEQ multiplex PCR, and TCRdb holds only the in-frame ones, with some missing. This sample has under 450,000 clones, with about 15% found just once. The V gene end was trimmed by 4 bases and the J gene end by 1 base; junction bases not matched to a gene: 13. This CDR3 has 17 residues. Germline V gives CDR1 MDHEN, CDR2 SYDVKM. Notes on the study in general: TCRB rearrangement may or may not be influenced by HLA type; here this remained unresolved.

CD45RO/CCR7/CD25/CD127/CD95/CD27 staining was used to isolate CD4+ naive, central memory, regulatory and stem cell-like memory cells by sorting. Sort purity for all populations was recorded as exceeding 98%. The rearrangement uses TRBV28 and TRBJ2-7; 7 bases line up with TRBD2. The sequenced sample was naive CD4+ T cells from blood. The receptor's source is a woman aged 18-29 years in good health. The CDR3 loop is CASSSAGAGTVSYEQYF. The DNA of the CDR3 is TGTGCCAGCAGTTCCGCTGGAGCGGGAACCGTTTCCTACGAGCAGTACTTC. The full variable domain, rest sourced from reference TRBV28 and TRBJ2-7, is DVKVTQSSRYLVKRTGEKVFLECVQDMDHENMFWYRQDPGLGLRLIYFSYDVKMKEKGDIPEGYSVSREKKERFSLILESASTNQTSMYLCASSSAGAGTVSYEQYFGPGTRLTVT.